Sequencing of this T cell receptor beta chain was carried out in a study of CD8+ T cells in alopecia areata. TCR sequencing used cDNA made by reverse transcription of extracted RNA. Assay: immunoSEQ multiplex PCR; the TCRdb copy retains only in-frame clones and omits some. The profile shows 130,000 or so clones, around 50% of them singletons. The CDR3 length is 12 residues. CDR1 is SQVTM and CDR2 is ANQGSEA in the germline V gene. Trimming shortened V by 4 bases and J by 6 bases, and 9 bases separated the two germline ends. Lesional scalp punch biopsies and peripheral blood came from alopecia areata patients.

This chain joins TRBV29-1 and TRBJ2-2; unclear D gene. This receptor was obtained from a human donor with alopecia areata. The sequenced sample was NKG2D-low CD8+ T cells sorted from blood. For the CDR3, the DNA is TGCAGCGTTGTAGTACCCCCCGGGGAGCTGTTTTTT. The encoded protein is CSVVVPPGELFF.